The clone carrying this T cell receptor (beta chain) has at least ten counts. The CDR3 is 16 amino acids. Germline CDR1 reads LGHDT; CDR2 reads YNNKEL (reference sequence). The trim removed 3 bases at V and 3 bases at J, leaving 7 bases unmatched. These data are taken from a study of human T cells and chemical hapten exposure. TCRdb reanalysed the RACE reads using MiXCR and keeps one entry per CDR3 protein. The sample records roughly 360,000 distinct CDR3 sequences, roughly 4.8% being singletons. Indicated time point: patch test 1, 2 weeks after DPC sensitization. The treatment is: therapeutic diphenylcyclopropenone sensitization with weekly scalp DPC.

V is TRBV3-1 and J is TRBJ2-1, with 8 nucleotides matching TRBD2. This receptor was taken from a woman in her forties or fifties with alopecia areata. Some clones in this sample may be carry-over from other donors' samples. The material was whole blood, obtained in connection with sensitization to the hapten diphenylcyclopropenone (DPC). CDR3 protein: CASSQLAGGNYNEQFF. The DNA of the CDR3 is TGTGCCAGCAGCCAGCTGGCGGGAGGAAACTACAATGAGCAGTTCTTC.